This T cell receptor beta chain stems from a study of blood T cells in healthy people across ages. The sample holds many counts of this clonotype. Its antigen is not identified. Combining a sample-barcoded 5' primer with a J-beta primer mix, a second PCR ran for about 7 to 12 cycles. Every molecule of cDNA carried a tag from a template-switch adaptor with 12 random nucleotides. MiXCR, run by TCRdb on the 5' RACE reads, gives a single entry per CDR3 protein. The table includes approximately 810,000 distinct CDR3 sequences, 29% detected once. Whole-study results and caveats: The long-lived group displayed more naive CD4+ cells, plus higher diversity, than the aged donors did. Unsorted PBMC material precluded a definitive naive versus antigen-experienced comparison.

Total RNA extracted from each sample amounted to at least 5.5 micrograms. V was trimmed by 5 bases and J by 2 bases, leaving 16 bases between them. The CDR3 has 16 amino acids. Germline V gene data show CDR1 as SEHNR and CDR2 as FQNEAQ (reference sequence). The chain combines TRBV7-9 with TRBJ2-4, with D uncertain. Sequenced: blood. This receptor was obtained from a woman aged 80 or older in good health. The DNA for the CDR3 is TGTGCCAGCAGCCGAACGGGCACCAGTACCAAAAACATTCAGTACTTC. Translated, it gives CASSRTGTSTKNIQYF. Complete variable domain (other parts from reference TRBV7-9 and TRBJ2-4): DTGVSQNPRHKITKRGQNVTFRCDPISEHNRLYWYRQTLGQGPEFLTYFQNEAQLEKSRLLSDRFSAERPKGSFSTLEIQRTEQGDSAMYLCASSRTGTSTKNIQYFGAGTRLSVL.